Below, 30 T cell receptor beta chains from the same sample are listed, as sequenced in a study of T-cell memory formation after mild COVID-19. MiXCR, applied by TCRdb to the 5' RACE reads, yields one record per CDR3 protein. This sample has 500,000 to 600,000 distinct CDR3 sequences, with over 15% found just once. The specimen was PBMCs or a T cell subset sorted from them (not recorded which). Receptors were obtained from an adult woman who had mild COVID-19 (a few samples of this study predate the infection). Cell type and time point are not known.

V gene TRBV27 combines with J gene TRBJ2-7; no firm D call. Trimming took 0 bases from V and 2 from J, leaving 17 bases between them. The CDR3 is 17 residues long. Germline-derived CDR1 and CDR2 are MNHEY and SMNVEV (reference sequence). The CDR3: CASSLSSPTGSPYEQYF. The CDR3 DNA sequence: TGTGCCAGCAGTTTATCCTCCCCGACGGGTAGCCCCTACGAGCAGTACTTC.

CDR3 in amino acids: CASSQGRGVGVGTDTQYF. In nucleotides, the CDR3 is TGTGCCAGCAGCCAAGGTCGAGGGGTTGGAGTGGGCACAGATACGCAGTATTTT. V and J are TRBV3-1 and TRBJ2-3; tentatively, D is TRBD1 or TRBD2 (5 bases each). The CDR3 loop spans 18 amino acids. Trimming stripped 1 base from V and 1 base from J, with 18 bases between. Germline-derived CDR1 and CDR2 are LGHDT and YNNKEL (reference sequence).

The chain has TRBV7-2 and TRBJ1-1; tentatively, D is TRBD1 (6 bases). The V gene's germline CDR1 is SGHTA and CDR2 FQGNSA. Trimming cost V 5 bases and J 4 bases, with 14 bases left between them. The length of the CDR3 is 14 residues. CDR3 in amino acids: CASSLGGGVTEAFF. DNA for the CDR3: TGTGCCAGCAGCCTGGGAGGGGGGGTCACTGAAGCTTTCTTT.

The chain links TRBV20-1 to TRBJ2-3; 10 nucleotides line up with TRBD2. Germline-derived CDR1 and CDR2 are DFQATT and SNEGSKA (reference sequence). Trimming at V came to 0 bases and at J to 2 bases, leaving 5 bases not matched to a gene. This CDR3 spans 16 amino acids. CDR3 bases: TGCAGTGCTAGAGATAGCACTAGCGGGGACACAGATACGCAGTATTTT. Translated, it gives CSARDSTSGDTDTQYF.

The sample holds a few counts of this clonotype. The chain employs TRBV7-9 and TRBJ2-2; D not certain. Germline CDR1 reads SEHNR; CDR2 reads FQNEAQ (reference sequence). This CDR3 is 17 amino acids long. V was cut by 1 base and J by 4 bases, with 16 bases left in between. The CDR3 nucleotides are TGTGCCAGCAGCTTAGGAGTTTACGTAGCTGGCACCGGGGAGCTGTTTTTT. Translated: CASSLGVYVAGTGELFF.

This clonotype has only a few counts. CDR3 amino acids: CASSEFLGQGPAGQETQYF. CDR3 DNA: TGTGCCAGCAGTGAATTTTTGGGACAGGGGCCGGCTGGTCAAGAGACCCAGTACTTC. This chain joins TRBV2 and TRBJ2-5; 10 nucleotides align to TRBD1. V shed 2 bases, J shed 2 bases, and the junction held 14 bases outside the gene matches. Germline assignment: CDR1 SNHLY and CDR2 FYNNEI. The CDR3 loop spans 19 amino acids.

The chain employs TRBV4-2 and TRBJ1-5; D possibly corresponds to TRBD1 (5 bases). Per germline, CDR1 LGHNA and CDR2 YNFKEQ. V was cut by 4 bases and J by 2 bases, with 12 bases left in between. The CDR3 has 15 residues. CDR3 coding DNA: TGTGCCAGCAGCCCCACAGGTCCGGGCAATCAGCCCCAGCATTTT. Amino acids: CASSPTGPGNQPQHF.

Only a few counts were recorded for this clonotype. This chain uses TRBV4-1 with TRBJ2-2; tentatively, D is TRBD1 (6 bases). V lost 0 bases, J lost 0 bases, and 11 bases lay in between. Germline loops: CDR1 MGHRA, CDR2 YSYEKL. This CDR3 is built from 17 residues. CDR3 loop: CASSQDQDSTNTGELFF. In DNA, the CDR3 is TGCGCCAGCAGCCAAGATCAGGACAGTACGAACACCGGGGAGCTGTTTTTT.

This clonotype has a handful of counts. The chain combines TRBV11-2 with TRBJ1-2; 12 bases are shared with TRBD1. This CDR3 is built from 17 residues. Germline V gene sequence: CDR1 SGHAT, CDR2 FQNNGV. V trimming: 0 bases; J trimming: 8 bases; junction bases outside the gene matches: 10. The CDR3 loop is CASSLDYMGQGARGYTF. As DNA, the CDR3 is TGTGCCAGCAGCTTAGATTATATGGGACAGGGGGCGCGGGGCTACACCTTC.

A few counts support this clonotype. The chain links TRBV9 to TRBJ2-1; perhaps TRBD1 as D (6 bases). V was clipped by 0 bases and J by 8 bases, with 9 bases between them. The CDR3 consists of 13 residues. Germline V gives CDR1 SGDLS, CDR2 YYNGEE. CDR3 loop: CASSVGGHDEQFF. DNA for the CDR3: TGTGCCAGCAGCGTAGGGGGGCACGATGAGCAGTTCTTC.

The rearrangement joins TRBV4-2 to TRBJ2-1; D is unresolved. V lost 0 bases to trimming and J lost 2 bases, with 8 bases between them. CDR3 length equals 15 residues. From germline, CDR1 is LGHNA and CDR2 YNFKEQ. The DNA for the CDR3 is TGTGCCAGCAGCCAAGACAGACTCACCTACAATGAGCAGTTCTTC. Translated: CASSQDRLTYNEQFF.

This clonotype was detected a few times. V gene TRBV27 combines with J gene TRBJ2-3, with 7 bases that match TRBD1. The V segment lost 8 bases and the J segment 6 bases; nucleotides outside the gene matches: 14. Germline V CDR1 and CDR2: MNHEY, SMNVEV (reference sequence). The CDR3 consists of 15 residues. Here the CDR3 DNA reads TGTGCCAGCGCCCCCGGGACAGACGGATTGGATACGCAGTATTTT. Its protein is CASAPGTDGLDTQYF.

The rearrangement links TRBV29-1 to TRBJ1-3; tentative D call: TRBD1 (5 bases). The CDR3 loop spans 13 amino acids. V lost 7 bases and J 0 bases, leaving 10 bases between the germline ends. Germline CDR1 is SQVTM and CDR2 is ANQGSEA. The CDR3 nucleotides read TGCAGCGGAATGACAGTCTCTGGAAACACCATATATTTT. Protein sequence: CSGMTVSGNTIYF.

This clonotype was seen ten or more times. The chain carries TRBV4-3 and TRBJ2-3, with 8 nucleotides matching TRBD2. From germline, CDR1 is LGHNA and CDR2 YSLEER. The ends lost 2 bases at V and 1 base at J; junction bases unmatched: 2. This CDR3 region has 15 residues. The CDR3: CASSQRGGGTDTQYF. CDR3 in DNA: TGCGCCAGCAGCCAACGGGGGGGGGGCACAGATACGCAGTATTTT.

V and J are TRBV27 and TRBJ2-7; TRBD2 is a possible D gene (6 bases). Looked up from germline, CDR1 is MNHEY and CDR2 is SMNVEV (reference sequence). The CDR3 extends over 14 amino acids. V gave up 5 bases and J gave up 4 bases, with 15 bases separating them. The CDR3 sequence is CASSTAGNPYEQYF. CDR3 DNA: TGTGCCAGCAGTACTGCGGGAAATCCTTACGAGCAGTACTTC.

This clonotype was seen a handful of times. CDR3 region: CASSSRGGTGELFF. DNA of the CDR3: TGTGCCAGCAGCTCCAGGGGAGGCACCGGGGAGCTGTTTTTT. The rearrangement links TRBV5-4 to TRBJ2-2, with D perhaps assigned TRBD1 or TRBD2 (6 bases each). From germline, CDR1 is SGHNT and CDR2 YYREEE (reference sequence). Trimming cost V 3 bases and J 4 bases, with 10 bases left between them. The CDR3 spans 14 residues.

This clonotype showed up just a few times. This rearrangement joins TRBV25-1 to TRBJ1-1; 9 bases line up with TRBD1. The CDR3 runs to 18 residues. Germline CDR1 is MGHDK and CDR2 is SYGVNS. Trimming cost V 6 bases and J 4 bases; bases outside gene matches: 18. As DNA, the CDR3 is TGTGCCAGCAGCGGGACAGGGTCCCCGTTAAACGTTGCCACTGAAGCTTTCTTT. Residues: CASSGTGSPLNVATEAFF.

The chain joins TRBV9 to TRBJ2-7; possibly TRBD1 for D (5 bases). CDR3 size: 13 residues. V was cut by 2 bases and J by 5 bases, with 11 bases left in between. CDR1 is SGDLS, CDR2 YYNGEE, per germline. CDR3 nucleotides: TGTGCCAGCAGCGTTTCAGGGAACCACGAGCAGTACTTC. Its translation: CASSVSGNHEQYF.

The chain uses TRBV7-8 and TRBJ1-6; maybe TRBD1 (5 bases). Germline V lookup: CDR1 SGHVS, CDR2 FQNEAQ. CDR3 length equals 15 residues. Trimming stripped 7 bases from V and 7 bases from J, with 17 bases between. For the CDR3, the DNA is TGTGCCAGCATCCTGGGGCGCGTCGAGAATTCACCCCTCCACTTT. Its protein product is CASILGRVENSPLHF.

This sequence joins TRBV24-1 and TRBJ2-2; 9 bases are a match to TRBD1. Unmatched junction bases numbered 20, after V lost 9 bases and J lost 10 bases. The V gene's germline CDR1 is KGHDR and CDR2 SFDVKD. The CDR3 consists of 17 residues. The CDR3, as DNA: TGTGCCACCGGAGGTCGAGGACAGGGGAAAGGGGAGAAGGAGCTGTTTTTT. Amino acid sequence: CATGGRGQGKGEKELFF.

In its sample, this clonotype was seen a few times. This chain joins TRBV7-6 and TRBJ2-5; D may be TRBD2 (5 bases). The CDR3 loop spans 16 amino acids. V dropped 4 bases and J dropped 2 bases, with 17 bases sitting between them. Germline values: CDR1 SGHVS, CDR2 FNYEAQ. CDR3 sequence (DNA): TGTGCCAGCAGCTCAAATATCGGACTGTTACAAGAGACCCAGTACTTC. Translated, it gives CASSSNIGLLQETQYF.

There are a few counts of this clonotype. The chain couples TRBV24-1 to TRBJ1-2, with 9 bases aligning to TRBD1. Per germline, CDR1 KGHDR and CDR2 SFDVKD. This CDR3 contains 14 residues. Trimming took 4 bases from V and 4 from J; bases not matched to a gene: 3. The chain's CDR3 is CATSDSGQGYGYTF. CDR3 sequence (DNA): TGTGCCACCAGTGACTCGGGACAGGGCTATGGCTACACCTTC.

CDR3 bases: TGTGCCAGCTCTGCCTACCAACTAGCGGGAGGAATCGATGAGCAGTTCTTC. This codes for CASSAYQLAGGIDEQFF. The chain joins TRBV18 to TRBJ2-1; 12 nucleotides line up with TRBD2. Trimming at V came to 6 bases and at J to 8 bases, leaving 14 bases not matched to a gene. The germline V gene encodes CDR1 KGHSH and CDR2 LQKENI. The CDR3 loop spans 17 amino acids.

This clonotype was detected many times. The rearrangement joins TRBV4-1 to TRBJ2-7, with D maybe TRBD1 (6 bases). The germline CDR1 and CDR2 sequences are MGHRA and YSYEKL. V was clipped by 1 base and J by 1 base, with 8 bases between them. The CDR3 length is 14 residues. The CDR3 DNA sequence: TGCGCCAGCAGCCAAGTCACAGGGTCCTACGAGCAGTACTTC. It encodes CASSQVTGSYEQYF.

The chain uses TRBV7-2 and TRBJ1-1, with unresolved D. Trimming cost V 10 bases and J 10 bases, with 19 bases left between them. The CDR3 has 12 residues. Germline V gene data show CDR1 as SGHTA and CDR2 as FQGNSA. The DNA of the CDR3 is TGTGCCACCCTGGCGGGATTGGGGTTAGCTTTCTTT. Its translation: CATLAGLGLAFF.

This chain joins TRBV18 and TRBJ1-1, with 7 bases identical to TRBD1. Germline assignment: CDR1 KGHSH and CDR2 LQKENI. The length of the CDR3 is 15 residues. Trimming took 1 base from V and 5 from J; bases not matched to a gene: 7. The CDR3 DNA sequence: TGTGCCAGCTCACCACATCCAGGGGGTAGGACTGAAGCTTTCTTT. Its translation: CASSPHPGGRTEAFF.

The chain joins TRBV10-3 to TRBJ1-3; the D is unclear. V lost 5 bases and J lost 1, with 0 bases in between. This CDR3 is 11 amino acids long. CDR1 ENHRY and CDR2 SYGVKD come from the germline V gene. The CDR3 reads CAISSGNTIYF. Written as DNA, the CDR3 is TGTGCCATCAGTTCTGGAAACACCATATATTTT.

The rearrangement joins TRBV5-4 to TRBJ2-7; 8 bases align to TRBD1. CDR3 size: 15 residues. The V gene's germline CDR1 is SGHNT and CDR2 YYREEE (reference sequence). J lost 2 bases, V lost 5 bases, and 9 bases had no gene match. The chain's CDR3 is CASSQDRGPTYEQYF. The DNA of the CDR3 is TGTGCCAGCAGTCAAGACAGGGGCCCTACCTACGAGCAGTACTTC.

This clonotype appeared many times. J is TRBJ2-5 and V is TRBV24-1; maybe TRBD1 (6 bases). V was cut by 3 bases and J by 2 bases, with 12 bases left in between. This CDR3 spans 15 amino acids. Germline values: CDR1 KGHDR, CDR2 SFDVKD. The chain's CDR3 is CATSDAGQLQETQYF. CDR3 nucleotides: TGTGCCACCAGTGATGCCGGACAGCTTCAAGAGACCCAGTACTTC.

The rearrangement links TRBV12-3 or TRBV12-4 to TRBJ2-3; 7 bases map to TRBD1. CDR3 length: 16 residues. Germline trimming cut 5 bases from V and 2 bases from J; bases unmatched to any gene: 10. CDR3 sequence (DNA): TGTGCCAGCAGTGACGCCCGGGACAGAGTCACAGATACGCAGTATTTT. Protein: CASSDARDRVTDTQYF.